One sample yielded the 12 T cell receptor beta chains listed below, sequenced in a study of cytomegalovirus exposure and HLA in healthy donors. PCR used 60 Vbeta primers and 13 Jbeta primers. The protocol was immunoSEQ multiplex PCR, while the TCRdb copy is restricted to in-frame clones and leaves out a portion. The table shows about 80,000 clones, with around 62% occurring only once. The source material was PBMCs. These receptors were collected from a male donor in good health and CMV-seropositive.

The chain links TRBV9 to TRBJ2-7; the D gene is possibly TRBD2 (7 bases). Germline assignment: CDR1 SGDLS and CDR2 YYNGEE. V was clipped by 0 bases and J by 7 bases, with 20 bases between them. CDR3 length: 16 residues. The CDR3 coding sequence is TGTGCCAGCAGCGTAGGGGAGGGGACAACCCCCCGGGAGCAGTACTTC. Its protein product is CASSVGEGTTPREQYF.

This chain uses TRBV28 with TRBJ1-1; weak D call: TRBD1 (5 bases). This CDR3 has 15 residues. CDR1 MDHEN and CDR2 SYDVKM come from the germline V gene. Trimming shortened V by 3 bases and J by 0 bases, and 11 bases separated the two germline ends. The CDR3 here is CASSLPTVLNTEAFF. DNA of the CDR3: TGTGCCAGCAGTTTGCCGACAGTGCTGAACACTGAAGCTTTCTTT.

This clone was recorded only once. The chain joins TRBV5-8 to TRBJ1-1, with D uncertain. This CDR3 is 13 amino acids long. With 4 bases removed from V and 8 bases from J, the gap between germline ends came to 15 bases. Germline CDR1 and CDR2: SGHTS and YDEGEE. This CDR3 reads CASSTPRRFEAFF. CDR3 DNA: TGTGCCAGCAGCACCCCCAGGCGTTTCGAAGCTTTCTTT.

The rearrangement links TRBV6-5 to TRBJ2-7; TRBD1 matches at 8 bases. The V gene end was trimmed by 11 bases and the J gene end by 3 bases; junction bases not matched to a gene: 12. Germline values: CDR1 MNHEY, CDR2 SVGAGI. The CDR3 runs 14 residues. The CDR3 DNA reads as TGTGCCTTCGAGTGCAGGGGGCTTAGCTACGAGCAGTACTTC. This encodes CAFECRGLSYEQYF.

This sequence joins TRBV30 and TRBJ2-6; D is unresolved. CDR1 is GTSNPN and CDR2 is SVGIG in the germline V gene (reference sequence). With 7 bases removed from V and 0 bases from J, the gap between germline ends came to 7 bases. This CDR3 contains 13 residues. Here the CDR3 reads CAFSPSGANVLTF. As DNA, the CDR3 is TGTGCCTTTAGCCCCTCTGGGGCCAACGTCCTGACTTTC.

This clone was counted between two and nine times. The rearrangement links TRBV7-9 to TRBJ1-2, with D tentatively TRBD1 (5 bases). Germline V CDR1 and CDR2: SEHNR, FQNEAQ (reference sequence). Trimming cost V 5 bases and J 0 bases, with 16 bases left between them. The CDR3 contains 16 residues. In DNA, the CDR3 is TGTGCCAGCAGCCGCCTTACAGGCTCAGCTAACTATGGCTACACCTTC. Translating gives CASSRLTGSANYGYTF.

The chain uses TRBV30 and TRBJ2-3; D call uncertain. Trimming stripped 0 bases from V and 2 bases from J, with 6 bases between. Per germline, CDR1 GTSNPN and CDR2 SVGIG (reference sequence). The CDR3 consists of 13 residues. The CDR3 is CAWSVLFTDTQYF. The DNA for the CDR3 is TGTGCCTGGAGTGTGTTATTCACAGATACGCAGTATTTT.

This clone was seen a few times. The V and J genes are TRBV7-9 and TRBJ2-5; possibly TRBD2 for D (6 bases). Trimming took 7 bases from V and 11 from J, leaving 20 bases between them. The V gene's germline CDR1 is SEHNR and CDR2 FQNEAQ (reference sequence). The CDR3 spans 13 residues. The DNA of the CDR3 is TGTGCCAGCACCGAGCTTTCGGGAGAGAAGCAGTACTTC. Its translation: CASTELSGEKQYF.

This chain uses TRBV4-3 with TRBJ2-3; 8 bases are shared with TRBD2. This CDR3 region has 15 residues. Germline V gene data show CDR1 as LGHNA and CDR2 as YSLEER. Trimming took 0 bases from V and 8 from J; bases not matched to a gene: 7. The CDR3 DNA sequence: TGCGCCAGCAGCCAAGAATTTAGCGGGATGGCTACGCAGTATTTT. Its protein is CASSQEFSGMATQYF.

This rearrangement joins TRBV2 to TRBJ2-1; 10 nucleotides match TRBD2. Germline assignment: CDR1 SNHLY and CDR2 FYNNEI. This CDR3 is 16 amino acids long. V lost 1 base to trimming and J lost 0 bases; unmatched junction nucleotides: 0. The CDR3 reads CASSEERGGSYNEQFF. The CDR3 DNA is TGTGCCAGCAGTGAAGAGCGGGGGGGCTCCTACAATGAGCAGTTCTTC.

J is TRBJ2-3 and V is TRBV7-9, with TRBD1 matching over 9 bases. The CDR3 is 14 residues long. The germline CDR1 and CDR2 sequences are SEHNR and FQNEAQ (reference sequence). V lost 5 bases to trimming and J lost 1 base; unmatched junction nucleotides: 1. The DNA for the CDR3 is TGTGCCAGCAGCGGGACAGGGCGCACAGATACGCAGTATTTT. Its translation: CASSGTGRTDTQYF.

This clone has only a few counts. The CDR3: CSAVGGANYGYTF. CDR3 DNA sequence: TGCAGCGCCGTGGGGGGGGCAAACTATGGCTACACCTTC. The gene calls are TRBV29-1 and TRBJ1-2; maybe TRBD1 (6 bases). V dropped 7 bases and J dropped 2 bases, with 14 bases sitting between them. The CDR3 totals 13 residues. The germline V gene has CDR1 SQVTM and CDR2 ANQGSEA.